The TCR beta chain described here comes from a study of identical twins. Overall study findings and caveats: Abundant cord blood beta clonotypes carried fewer insertions; memory repertoires showed none. Surplus twin overlap in beta out-of-frame sequences was less pronounced.

This clonotype was seen a handful of times. Antigen: not known. The V gene end was trimmed by 3 bases and the J gene end by 7 bases; junction bases not matched to a gene: 6. CDR1 is SGHAT, CDR2 FQDESV, per germline (reference sequence). This CDR3 is built from 15 residues. A universal primer site was created by template switching, with the cDNA bearing unique molecular identifiers. TCRdb recomputed calls from the 5' RACE reads with MiXCR, one row per CDR3 protein. The data show about 220,000 distinct CDR3 sequences, around 9.6% seen once. The origin of this receptor is a woman in her late teens or twenties in good health. The chain couples TRBV11-1 to TRBJ2-1, with 10 nucleotides matching TRBD2. Sequencing used memory (CD45RO+) T cells sorted from blood. The DNA of the CDR3 is TGTGCCAGCAGCTTCTTAGCGGGGGGACATAATGAGCAGTTCTTC. This gives the protein CASSFLAGGHNEQFF.